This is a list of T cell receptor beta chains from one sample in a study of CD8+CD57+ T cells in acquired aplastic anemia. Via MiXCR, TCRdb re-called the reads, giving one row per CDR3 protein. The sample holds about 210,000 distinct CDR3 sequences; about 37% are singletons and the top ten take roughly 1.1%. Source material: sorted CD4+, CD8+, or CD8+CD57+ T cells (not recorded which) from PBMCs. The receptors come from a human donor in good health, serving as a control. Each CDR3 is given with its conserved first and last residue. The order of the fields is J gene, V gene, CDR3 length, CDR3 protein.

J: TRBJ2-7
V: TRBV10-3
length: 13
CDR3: CAISDNRGDEQYF

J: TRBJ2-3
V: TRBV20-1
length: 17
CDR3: CSARDPIAGGSTDTQYF

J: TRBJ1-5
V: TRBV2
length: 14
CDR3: CASRPDRDNQPQHF

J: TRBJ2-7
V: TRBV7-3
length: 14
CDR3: CASSIVQGPGEQYF

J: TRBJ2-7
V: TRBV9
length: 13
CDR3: CASSVGLSYEQYF

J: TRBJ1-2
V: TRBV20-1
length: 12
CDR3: CSARDWADGYTF

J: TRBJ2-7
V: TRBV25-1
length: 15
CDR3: CASSWGGGEVSEQYF

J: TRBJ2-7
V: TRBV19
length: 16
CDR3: CASSIELAGGPYEQYF

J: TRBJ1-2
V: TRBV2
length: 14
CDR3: CASSEYEGSYGYTF

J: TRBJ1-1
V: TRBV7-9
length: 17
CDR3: CASKEYTVILSNTEAFF

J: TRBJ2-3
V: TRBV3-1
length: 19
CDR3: CASSQEWWTSGRGLDTQYF

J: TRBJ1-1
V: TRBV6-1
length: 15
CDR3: CASSEARGLNTEAFF

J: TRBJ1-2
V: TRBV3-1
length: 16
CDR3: CASSQALTRRDYGYTF

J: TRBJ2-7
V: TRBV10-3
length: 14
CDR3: CAINDRLAGSEQYF

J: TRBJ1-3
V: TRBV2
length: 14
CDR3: CASNYGSSGNTTYF

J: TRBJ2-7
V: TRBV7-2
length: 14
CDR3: CASSLTGASYEQYF

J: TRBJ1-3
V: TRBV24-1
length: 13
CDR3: CATSAHSGNTIYF

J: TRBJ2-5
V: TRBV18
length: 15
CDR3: CASSRTRGYQETQYF

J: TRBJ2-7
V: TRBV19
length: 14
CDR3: CASSTRGRAYEQYF

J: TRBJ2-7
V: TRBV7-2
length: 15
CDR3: CASSERGFTGIEGLF

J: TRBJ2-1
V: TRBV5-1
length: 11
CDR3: CASASYNEQFF

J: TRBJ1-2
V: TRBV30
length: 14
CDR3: CAWTPPVGVVGYTF

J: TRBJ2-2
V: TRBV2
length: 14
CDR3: CASSPRGDTGELFF

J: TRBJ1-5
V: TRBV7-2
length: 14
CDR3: CASSPPGPSQPQHF

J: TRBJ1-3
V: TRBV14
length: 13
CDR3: CASSQRQGSTIYF

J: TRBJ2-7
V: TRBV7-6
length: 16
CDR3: CASSSLAGTGIYEQYF